This T cell receptor (beta chain) was sequenced in a study of cytomegalovirus exposure and HLA in healthy donors. PCR primers comprised 60 Vbeta and 13 Jbeta primers. TCRdb's table, derived via immunoSEQ multiplex PCR, lists solely in-frame clones and lacks some. This sample yields under 250,000 clones, of which around 80% are seen a single time; 0.63% belongs to the top ten. Whole-study results and caveats: A missense variant in DCLRE1C was later tied to TCR beta V- and J-gene trimming.

This CDR3 comprises 16 residues. Germline V CDR1 and CDR2: SGHDT, YYEEEE. V lost 6 bases and J lost 3, with 19 bases in between. Of note for this clone: Its antigen is unknown.

This chain connects TRBV5-6 to TRBJ2-1, with unresolved D. Sequencing was carried out using PBMCs. The TCR was taken from a young man in good health and CMV-seronegative. DNA for the CDR3: TGTGCCAGCACCCAGTCGAGGTCGATAATCTACAATGAGCAGTTCTTC. Its translation: CASTQSRSIIYNEQFF. The full variable domain, completed using reference TRBV5-6 and TRBJ2-1, is DAGVTQSPTHLIKTRGQQVTLRCSPKSGHDTVSWYQQALGQGPQFIFQYYEEEERQRGNFPDRFSGHQFPNYSSELNVNALLLGDSALYLCASTQSRSIIYNEQFFGPGTRLTVL.